The entry that follows covers one T cell receptor beta chain sequence. The antigen is not known. The germline gene is not matched at one end of the junction; a read error may be the cause. Diagnosis rested on symptoms, serum thyroxine and TRAb, thyroid ultrasound, and orbital computed tomography. This sample was taken from a study of T cells in Graves' hyperthyroidism and ophthalmopathy. Study results and limitations: Through a model of 13 V-J features, ophthalmopathy was separated from stable hyperthyroidism. Blood also showed most of the thyroid clonotypes that were expanded above 0.001.

Amplification of TCR beta CDR3 regions used RNA as the template. With the HTBI primer set, the TCR CDR3 went through a first round of RT-PCR. MiXCR, run by TCRdb on the multiplex PCR reads, gives a single entry per CDR3 protein. The table shows more than 75,000 distinct CDR3 sequences, with roughly 56% occurring only once. Input material: blood. The receptor was derived from a middle-aged woman with Graves' hyperthyroidism.

CDR3 in amino acids: CASSQAAPGLAGGDYEQYF. CDR3 DNA: TGCGCCAGCAGCCAAGCCGCCCCGGGACTAGCGGGTGGGGACTACGAGCAGTACTTC. This rearrangement joins TRBV7-2 to TRBJ2-7, with TRBD2 matching 12 bases. Germline assignment: CDR1 SGHTA and CDR2 FQGNSA. CDR3 length: 19 residues.